The rows below give T cell receptor beta chains drawn from one sample of a study of Ad26.COV2.S vaccination and SARS-CoV-2 variants. Profiling relied on immunoSEQ multiplex PCR, and the TCRdb table lists in-frame clones only, not all of them. There are about 450,000 clones in the sample; 75% to 90% occur only once, and around 2.5% lies in the top ten. The specimen comprised peripheral blood, sampled in a trial of Ad26.COV2.S vaccine versus placebo. The receptors derive from a person aged 18 to 65 who received the Ad26.COV2.S COVID-19 vaccine or a placebo. The CDR3 runs from the conserved cysteine through the conserved F or W. A D gene is named only where the DNA matches it firmly. The size of a clone is reported for some rows only, either as once, few or many, or as a class for expanded clones.

V gene	J gene	D gene	clone size	CDR3 DNA	CDR3 protein
TRBV28	TRBJ1-1	TRBD1	-	TGTGCCAGCAGTTTTTCTCGGACAGGATACACTGAAGCTTTCTTT	CASSFSRTGYTEAFF
TRBV6-6	TRBJ2-7	-	-	TGTGCCAGCAGCCACTACTTAGAATACTTC	CASSHYLEYF
TRBV6-5	TRBJ1-6	-	-	TGTGCCAGCAGTTACGGGATGGGCACCTATAATTCACCCCTCCACTTT	CASSYGMGTYNSPLHF
TRBV6-5	TRBJ1-2	-	-	TGTGCCAGCAGTTATGGTCAGAACCCACTGTATGGCTACACCTTC	CASSYGQNPLYGYTF
TRBV5-1	TRBJ2-3	TRBD2	few	TGCGCCAGCAGCCGAGGGACTAGCGGGAGAACCACAGATACGCAGTATTTT	CASSRGTSGRTTDTQYF
TRBV11-2	TRBJ1-6	-	few	TGTGCCAGCAGCATCGCCGGGCTCGGCAATTCACCCCTCCACTTT	CASSIAGLGNSPLHF
TRBV11-3	TRBJ2-1	-	-	TGTGCCAGCAGCTATCACGCCAACTACAATGAGCAGTTCTTC	CASSYHANYNEQFF
TRBV24-1	TRBJ2-1	-	-	TGTGCCACCAGTGATTTAGGCAATGAGCAGTTCTTC	CATSDLGNEQFF
TRBV4-3	TRBJ1-1	-	-	TGCGCCAGCAGCCAAGAATTTGGCAGGGGTGAAGCTTTCTTT	CASSQEFGRGEAFF
TRBV19	TRBJ1-1	TRBD1	-	TGTGCCAGTAGTATAATGGGGGGAACAGGGGGAACTGAAGCTTTCTTT	CASSIMGGTGGTEAFF
TRBV9	TRBJ1-3	-	-	TGTGCCAGCAGCGTAGGTCCTTCTGGAAACACCATATATTTT	CASSVGPSGNTIYF
TRBV4-3	TRBJ1-3	-	-	TGCGCCAGCAGCCGTACGGACAGTACTGGAAACACCATATATTTT	CASSRTDSTGNTIYF
TRBV7-2	TRBJ2-1	TRBD2	-	TGTGCCAGCAGCTTCGCTAGCGGGAGAAGGGATGAGCAGTTCTTC	CASSFASGRRDEQFF
TRBV2	TRBJ1-1	-	-	TGTGCCAGCAGGTCCGAGAAAAACACTGAAGCTTTCTTT	CASRSEKNTEAFF
TRBV19	TRBJ2-1	TRBD2	-	TGTGCCAGTAGTATGGCGGGACTAGCGGGAGGGAGCTCCTACAATGAGCAGTTCTTC	CASSMAGLAGGSSYNEQFF
TRBV5-6	TRBJ2-5	-	-	TGTGCCAGTGCCCTTTTTAAAGAGACCCAGTACTTC	CASALFKETQYF
TRBV7-2	TRBJ2-1	-	-	TGTGCCAGCAGCTTGTCGGGCTACAATGAGCAGTTCTTC	CASSLSGYNEQFF
TRBV3-1/TRBV3-2	TRBJ2-1	-	-	TGTGCCAGCAGACACGGCACGGGACCTTACAATGAGCAGTTCTTC	CASRHGTGPYNEQFF
TRBV2	TRBJ1-3	-	-	TGTGCCAGCAGCTCACAGGGCTCTGGAAACACCATATATTTT	CASSSQGSGNTIYF
TRBV4-3	TRBJ2-5	-	-	TGCGCCAGCAGCCAAGTAGCCTCGCGGGAGACCCAGTACTTC	CASSQVASRETQYF
TRBV30	TRBJ1-1	-	-	TGTGCCTGGAATCGGGCGCGGCAGGGGAACACTGAAGCTTTCTTT	CAWNRARQGNTEAFF
TRBV5-4	TRBJ2-1	-	once	TGTGCCAGCAGCTTGGAGGCAGGCAATGAGCAGTTCTTC	CASSLEAGNEQFF
TRBV7-2	TRBJ1-5	-	-	TGTGCCAGCAGCCCTAGAGGGGGGTTTAATCAGCCCCAGCATTTT	CASSPRGGFNQPQHF
TRBV6-6	TRBJ1-2	-	once	TGTGCCAGCAGCTCGCAAATACAGGGATCTAGCTATGGCTACACCTTC	CASSSQIQGSSYGYTF
TRBV7-3	TRBJ2-1	TRBD2	-	TGTGCCAGCACCCCGGGGGGGTCGGGCCAGGTGAGGGGTGAGCAGTTCTTC	CASTPGGSGQVRGEQFF
TRBV5-1	TRBJ1-2	-	-	TGCGCCAGCAGCTTGGATGCAGAATACTATGGCTACACCTTC	CASSLDAEYYGYTF
TRBV18	TRBJ1-1	-	-	TGTGCCAGCTCACCATTTGATCGGGGGAACGGGGGTGAAGCTTTCTTT	CASSPFDRGNGGEAFF
TRBV7-2	TRBJ2-3	-	once	TGTGCCAGCAGCTTCGATCGGGCGGGCGGAGGTAGGACAGATACGCAGTATTTT	CASSFDRAGGGRTDTQYF
TRBV12-5	TRBJ2-3	-	-	TGTGCTAGTGGTTTAATGAGCGGGGATACGCAGTATTTT	CASGLMSGDTQYF
TRBV24-1	TRBJ2-4	TRBD2	-	TGTGCCACCAGTGATCCGGGGGGAGCCAAAAACATTCAGTACTTC	CATSDPGGAKNIQYF
TRBV10-3	TRBJ1-2	-	-	TGTGCCATCAGTGAAACAGGGCCGCTTGGCTACACCTTC	CAISETGPLGYTF
TRBV7-3	TRBJ1-4	TRBD1	-	TGTGCCAGCAGCTTAGAAGACAGGGGGCTTACTAATGAAAAACTGTTTTTT	CASSLEDRGLTNEKLFF
TRBV5-6	TRBJ2-1	-	-	TGTGCCAGCAGCTTGAGGTCAGGGTTCCTCTACAATGAGCAGTTCTTC	CASSLRSGFLYNEQFF
TRBV9	TRBJ1-2	-	-	TGTGCCAGCAGCGTAGAGGACCCTATCTATGGCTACACCTTC	CASSVEDPIYGYTF
TRBV27	TRBJ1-2	-	-	TGTGCCAGCAGTTTTTCGGGTTTAGGGAAGAAGGACTATGGCTACACCTTC	CASSFSGLGKKDYGYTF
TRBV5-1	TRBJ1-2	-	-	TGCGCCAGCAGCTTGCCGGGAGCCCTAGGAGGGAGCTATGGCTACACCTTC	CASSLPGALGGSYGYTF
TRBV5-4	TRBJ2-3	-	-	TGTGCCAGCAGCTTGATTACCCCCCTCACAGATACGCAGTATTTT	CASSLITPLTDTQYF
TRBV19	TRBJ1-5	-	-	TGTGCCAGTAGTCACACAGGACAGCCCCAGCATTTT	CASSHTGQPQHF
TRBV15	TRBJ2-7	TRBD2	-	TGTGCCACCAGCAGAGATCGGGAGGGATCCTACGAGCAGTACTTC	CATSRDREGSYEQYF
TRBV5-4	TRBJ2-7	-	-	TGTGCCAGCAGCTTACAGACCTACGAGCAGTACTTC	CASSLQTYEQYF
TRBV10-3	TRBJ1-1	TRBD1	-	TGTGCCACCTCCCGGGACAGGGCGAACACTGAAGCTTTCTTT	CATSRDRANTEAFF
TRBV10-3	TRBJ2-7	-	-	TGTGCCATCGGAGGGACACCCGAGGGGGAGCAGTACTTC	CAIGGTPEGEQYF
TRBV2	TRBJ1-2	TRBD1	-	TGTGCCAGCAGTGCGCAGGGGGCACCGAACTATGGCTACACCTTC	CASSAQGAPNYGYTF
TRBV18	TRBJ2-5	-	-	TGTGCCAGCTCAAGCACTCGACCGAGGGAGACCCAGTACTTC	CASSSTRPRETQYF
TRBV5-1	TRBJ2-2	-	-	TGCGCCAGCAGCTTGGACCTACCGAACACCGGGGAGCTGTTTTTT	CASSLDLPNTGELFF
TRBV7-2	TRBJ1-2	-	once	TGTGCCAGCAGTTTGGACAGTCCCTATGGCTACACCTTC	CASSLDSPYGYTF